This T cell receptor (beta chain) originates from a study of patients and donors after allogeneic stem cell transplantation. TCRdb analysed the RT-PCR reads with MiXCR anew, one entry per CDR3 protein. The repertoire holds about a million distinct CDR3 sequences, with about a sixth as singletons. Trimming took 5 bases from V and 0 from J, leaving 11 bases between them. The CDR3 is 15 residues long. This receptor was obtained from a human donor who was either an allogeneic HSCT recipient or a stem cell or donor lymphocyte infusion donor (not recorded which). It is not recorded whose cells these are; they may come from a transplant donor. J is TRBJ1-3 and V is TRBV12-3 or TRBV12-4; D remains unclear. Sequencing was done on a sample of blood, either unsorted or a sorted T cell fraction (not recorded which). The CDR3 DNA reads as TGTGCCAGCAGTCCTGGTCTGAGCTCTGGAAACACCATATATTTT. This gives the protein CASSPGLSSGNTIYF.